The rows below give T cell receptor beta chains drawn from one sample of a study of blood T cell repertoires in COVID-19. TCRdb's table, derived via immunoSEQ multiplex PCR, lists solely in-frame clones and lacks some. The sample comprises more than 200,000 clones, just over 85% of which are singletons, and less than 2% rests with the top ten. Material for sequencing was PBMCs or T cells enriched from blood (not recorded which). Source of these receptors: a man aged 35 to 55 who had recovered from COVID-19. Both conserved end residues are trimmed from each CDR3.

CDR3aa | j_gene | v_gene
ASSPPSSYEQY | TRBJ2-7 | TRBV12-3/TRBV12-4
AMGGGVTDTQY | TRBJ2-3 | TRBV2
ASSVPGTGPDTQY | TRBJ2-3 | TRBV5-4
ASRDRGRRDTEAF | TRBJ1-1 | TRBV6-5
ASSLDQNYGYT | TRBJ1-2 | TRBV7-8
ASRQGGGWTGELF | TRBJ2-2 | TRBV19
ASSGQGRMNTIY | TRBJ1-3 | TRBV2
ASSEMRQGSGGELF | TRBJ2-2 | TRBV2
ASSEDQRGRYEQY | TRBJ2-7 | TRBV6-1
ASSSGNNNEQF | TRBJ2-1 | TRBV5-1
ASSPGTGVEQY | TRBJ2-7 | TRBV19
ASSQSKGAHRNEQF | TRBJ2-1 | TRBV23-1
ASSLRTGSYEQY | TRBJ2-7 | TRBV5-1
ASSQEWQAGGLY | TRBJ2-7 | TRBV3-1/TRBV3-2
ASSVSGGRDTEAF | TRBJ1-1 | TRBV5-1
ASSQELVGRQGEFSSYEQY | TRBJ2-7 | TRBV4-3
SVFSTGENEQF | TRBJ2-1 | TRBV29-1
ASSQDSSPLH | TRBJ1-6 | TRBV3-1/TRBV3-2
ASSLEREWADEQY | TRBJ2-7 | TRBV5-1
ASRDTGGVGTEAF | TRBJ1-1 | TRBV19
ASSLSPQLAGTDTQY | TRBJ2-3 | TRBV28
ASSLVLSSYNEQF | TRBJ2-1 | TRBV11-3
ASKAGGPGETQY | TRBJ2-5 | TRBV2
ASSLVGGDYTGELF | TRBJ2-2 | TRBV7-2
ASTKDRSDGYT | TRBJ1-2 | TRBV6-5
SVEVIGSQGTEAF | TRBJ1-1 | TRBV29-1
ARSLAAGGPVDKVSTDTQY | TRBJ2-3 | TRBV5-3
ASSTQGWVTEAF | TRBJ1-1 | TRBV28
SVEGGRETNEKLF | TRBJ1-4 | TRBV29-1
ASSLGGHATRDEQY | TRBJ2-7 | TRBV7-2
SVRGSYTGELF | TRBJ2-2 | TRBV29-1
ASSYTMAGGYT | TRBJ1-2 | TRBV12-3/TRBV12-4
ASSPTREGAPEAF | TRBJ1-1 | TRBV16
ASSPTAPNQPQH | TRBJ1-5 | TRBV11-2
ASSPRQLSYEQY | TRBJ2-7 | TRBV18
ASSLNGGARNEQF | TRBJ2-1 | TRBV7-3
ASTPQSHLYSYNSPLH | TRBJ1-6 | TRBV5-8
ASSLLAGTNEQY | TRBJ2-7 | TRBV11-1
ASSPGAERWTFSYEQY | TRBJ2-7 | TRBV4-1
ASSGVGTANYGYT | TRBJ1-2 | TRBV9
ASSSTGAHSGNTIY | TRBJ1-3 | TRBV19
ASSPVARTGHNNYGYT | TRBJ1-2 | TRBV18
ASSKGEVGNEQF | TRBJ2-1 | TRBV6-5